This TCR beta chain was documented in a study of T cells in Graves' hyperthyroidism and ophthalmopathy. Whole-study findings and limits: Stable hyperthyroidism and ophthalmopathy were separated using 13 V-J signatures. Blood also contained most expanded thyroid clonotypes above 0.001.

V lost 4 bases and J lost 0, with 12 bases in between. The CDR3 length is 15 residues. Germline CDR1 reads SGHRS; CDR2 reads YFSETQ. What was amplified from RNA transcripts were TCR beta CDR3 regions. The HTBI primer set drove a first-round RT-PCR of the TCR CDR3. One entry per CDR3 protein results from TCRdb running MiXCR on the multiplex PCR reads. Of 450,000 to 600,000 distinct CDR3 sequences listed, 15% to 20% are singletons. The study left out patients who had uncontrolled infection, other autoimmune disease, pregnancy or lactation. Fresh peripheral blood, approximately 10 ml, yielded the PBMCs. This clonotype was counted ten times or more. The antigen is undetermined.

The receptor was isolated from a man aged 35 to 55 with Graves' ophthalmopathy. Source material: blood. The V call is TRBV5-1, the J call TRBJ2-3; D unclear. This CDR3 is CASSLIGISTDTQYF. The CDR3 nucleotides are TGCGCCAGCAGCCTGATAGGGATTAGCACAGATACGCAGTATTTT.